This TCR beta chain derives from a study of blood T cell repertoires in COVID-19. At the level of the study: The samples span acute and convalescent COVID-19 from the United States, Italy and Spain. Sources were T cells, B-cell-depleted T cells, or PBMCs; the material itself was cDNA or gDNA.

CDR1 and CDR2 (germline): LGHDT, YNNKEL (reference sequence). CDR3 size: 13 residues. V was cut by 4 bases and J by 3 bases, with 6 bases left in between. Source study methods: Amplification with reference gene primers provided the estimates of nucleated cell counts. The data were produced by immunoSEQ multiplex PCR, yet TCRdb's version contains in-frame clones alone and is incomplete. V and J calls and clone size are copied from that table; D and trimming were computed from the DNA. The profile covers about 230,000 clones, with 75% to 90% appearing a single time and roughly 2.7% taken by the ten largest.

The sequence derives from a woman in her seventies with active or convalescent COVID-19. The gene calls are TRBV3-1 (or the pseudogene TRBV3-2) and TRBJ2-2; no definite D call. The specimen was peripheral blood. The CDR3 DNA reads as TGTGCCAGCAGCCGGCAGGACACCGGGGAGCTGTTTTTT. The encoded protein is CASSRQDTGELFF.